What follows are 14 T cell receptor beta chains derived from one specimen sequenced in a study of T cell responses to AZD1222 COVID-19 vaccine. Produced via immunoSEQ multiplex PCR; TCRdb's table is partial and in-frame only. The sample lists fewer than 120,000 clones; approximately 90% were seen once. The sequences come from peripheral blood, collected on day 0 of AZD1222 vaccination. These receptors came from an adult in good health.

The genes are TRBV5-4 and TRBJ2-7; 7 bases are a match to TRBD1. The CDR3 runs 15 residues. V shed 4 bases, J shed 4 bases, and the junction held 11 bases outside the gene matches. Looked up from germline, CDR1 is SGHNT and CDR2 is YYREEE (reference sequence). The chain's CDR3 is CASSLPSGQTYEQYF. The CDR3 DNA follows: TGTGCCAGCAGCCTACCCTCGGGACAGACATACGAGCAGTACTTC.

This chain uses TRBV29-1 with TRBJ1-2; TRBD1 matches 7 bases. The CDR3 is 11 amino acids. Germline lookup yields CDR1 SQVTM and CDR2 ANQGSEA. Losses at the gene ends were 7 bases for V and 8 bases for J; bases not matched to a gene: 7. CDR3 nucleotide sequence: TGCAGCGGCCAGAGGGGGCTAGGCTACACCTTC. Its protein product is CSGQRGLGYTF.

The V call is TRBV6-1, the J call TRBJ2-4, with D perhaps being TRBD1 or TRBD2 (5 bases each). The CDR3 is 19 residues long. The V end was cut by 0 bases, the J end by 1 base, with 19 bases between. CDR1 and CDR2 (germline): MNHNS, SASEGT. The CDR3 here is CASSEAVRRDLLAKNIQYF. The CDR3 nucleotides are TGTGCCAGCAGTGAAGCAGTGCGTCGGGACCTACTCGCCAAAAACATTCAGTACTTC.

The V call is TRBV19, the J call TRBJ1-5; D gene unclear. Trimming took 0 bases from V and 6 from J, leaving 12 bases between them. In germline, CDR1 is LNHDA, CDR2 SQIVND (reference sequence). The CDR3 is made up of 15 amino acids. The CDR3 coding sequence is TGTGCCAGTAGTATAGATGGGGATAGCGGTCAGCCCCAGCATTTT. Its translation is CASSIDGDSGQPQHF.

In DNA, the CDR3 is TGTGCCAGCAGCCAATGGAGTGGGGGACCCACAGATACGCAGTATTTT. It is translated as CASSQWSGGPTDTQYF. The chain employs TRBV16 and TRBJ2-3; D possibly matches TRBD1 or TRBD2 (5 bases each). Trimming pared 1 base from V and 2 bases from J, leaving 13 bases between. Looked up from germline, CDR1 is KGHSY and CDR2 is FQNENV. This CDR3 has 16 residues. The full variable domain, completed using reference TRBV16 and TRBJ2-3, is GEEVAQTPKHLVRGEGQKAKLYCAPIKGHSYVFWYQQVLKNEFKFLISFQNENVFDETGMPKERFSAKCLPNSPCSLEIQATKLEDSAVYFCASSQWSGGPTDTQYFGPGTRLTVL.

This rearrangement joins TRBV7-9 to TRBJ1-2; no definite D call. The CDR3 is 14 amino acids. Looked up from germline, CDR1 is SEHNR and CDR2 is FQNEAQ (reference sequence). The V and J ends lost 2 bases and 7 bases respectively, with 14 bases between them. CDR3 residues: CASSLLTSGSGYTF. CDR3 nucleotides: TGTGCCAGCAGCTTACTCACCTCCGGAAGTGGCTACACCTTC.

The rearrangement uses TRBV24-1 and TRBJ2-1, with unresolved D. CDR3 length equals 16 residues. Germline V gene sequence: CDR1 KGHDR, CDR2 SFDVKD. V lost 4 bases to trimming and J lost 0 bases, with 12 bases between them. The CDR3 region has the DNA TGTGCCACCAGTGACAGCCTACTAAGCTCCTACAATGAGCAGTTCTTC. Protein sequence: CATSDSLLSSYNEQFF.

The J gene is TRBJ1-2, the V gene TRBV7-9, with D possibly TRBD1 on 5 matching bases. This CDR3 has 13 residues. Germline CDR1 and CDR2: SEHNR and FQNEAQ (reference sequence). The V end lost 5 bases, the J end lost 5 bases, and 12 bases lay between the germline ends. CDR3 bases: TGTGCCAGCAGCCCCCAGGGAGGGTATGGCTACACCTTC. Translated, it gives CASSPQGGYGYTF.

The chain has TRBV12-5 and TRBJ1-5; unclear D gene. Trimming cost V 6 bases and J 0 bases, with 6 bases left between them. The germline V gene encodes CDR1 LGHNT and CDR2 FRNRAP. The CDR3 length is 13 residues. In DNA, the CDR3 is TGTGCTAGTGGCCAAGATAGCAATCAGCCCCAGCATTTT. Its protein product is CASGQDSNQPQHF.

The chain is built from TRBV2 and TRBJ2-3; 8 nucleotides line up with TRBD2. Germline CDR1 is SNHLY and CDR2 is FYNNEI. Losses at the gene ends were 3 bases for V and 0 bases for J; bases not matched to a gene: 2. The CDR3 contains 15 residues. CDR3 DNA: TGTGCCAGCAGTGATAGCGGGACTAGCACAGATACGCAGTATTTT. Protein: CASSDSGTSTDTQYF.

The rearrangement links TRBV5-1 to TRBJ1-1, with 7 positions matching TRBD1. The germline V gene has CDR1 SGHRS and CDR2 YFSETQ. V trimming: 6 bases; J trimming: 1 base; junction bases outside the gene matches: 3. The CDR3 has 13 residues. The CDR3 coding sequence is TGCGCCAGCAACTCAGGGGGGAACACTGAAGCTTTCTTT. It codes for CASNSGGNTEAFF. Combining the CDR3 with reference TRBV5-1 and TRBJ1-1 gives the whole variable domain KAGVTQTPRYLIKTRGQQVTLSCSPISGHRSVSWYQQTPGQGLQFLFEYFSETQRNKGNFPGRFSGRQFSNSRSEMNVSTLELGDSALYLCASNSGGNTEAFFGQGTRLTVV.

This chain links TRBV5-1 with TRBJ2-1; 11 positions match TRBD1. This CDR3 contains 14 residues. Germline V gives CDR1 SGHRS, CDR2 YFSETQ. Trimming took 2 bases from V and 6 from J; bases not matched to a gene: 1. The CDR3 DNA reads as TGCGCCAGCAGCTTAGGGACAGGGGGCAATGAGCAGTTCTTC. Amino acid sequence: CASSLGTGGNEQFF.

This sequence joins TRBV7-6 and TRBJ2-5, with D possibly matching TRBD2 (6 bases). The CDR3 is 15 residues long. The germline gives CDR1 SGHVS, CDR2 FNYEAQ. Trimming took off 3 bases at V and 1 base at J, with 12 bases between the two ends. This CDR3 is CASSLGLTLQETQYF. CDR3 nucleotide sequence: TGTGCCAGCAGCTTGGGACTCACCCTCCAAGAGACCCAGTACTTC.

This chain connects TRBV20-1 to TRBJ1-2; D ambiguous. This CDR3 has 11 residues. Trimming removed 7 bases at V and 2 bases at J, with 8 bases between. Germline V gene data show CDR1 as DFQATT and CDR2 as SNEGSKA (reference sequence). The CDR3 is CSVPRNYGYTF. DNA of the CDR3: TGCAGTGTCCCCAGGAACTATGGCTACACCTTC.